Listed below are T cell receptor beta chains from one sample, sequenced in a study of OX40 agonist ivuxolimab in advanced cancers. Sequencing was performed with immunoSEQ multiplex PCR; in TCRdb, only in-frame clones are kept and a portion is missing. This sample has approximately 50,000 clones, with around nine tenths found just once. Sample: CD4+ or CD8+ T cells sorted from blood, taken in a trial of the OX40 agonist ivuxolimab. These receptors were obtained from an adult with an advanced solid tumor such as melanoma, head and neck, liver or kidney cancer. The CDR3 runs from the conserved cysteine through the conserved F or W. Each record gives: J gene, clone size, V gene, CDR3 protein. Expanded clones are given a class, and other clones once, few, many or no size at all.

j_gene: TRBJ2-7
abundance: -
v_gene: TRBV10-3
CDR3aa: CAIQGTSGRYYEQYF

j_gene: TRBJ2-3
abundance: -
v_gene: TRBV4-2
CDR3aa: CASSQEGTTDTQYF

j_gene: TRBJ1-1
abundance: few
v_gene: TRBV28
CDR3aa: CASGTEAFF

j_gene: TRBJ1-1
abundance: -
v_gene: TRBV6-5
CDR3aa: CASSYSGGPIDTEAFF

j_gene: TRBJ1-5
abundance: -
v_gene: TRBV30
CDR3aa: CAWSELGGNQPQHF

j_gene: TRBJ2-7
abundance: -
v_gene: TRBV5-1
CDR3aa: CASSLTLYEQYF

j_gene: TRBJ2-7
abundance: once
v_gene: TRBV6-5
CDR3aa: CASSYAQGWYF

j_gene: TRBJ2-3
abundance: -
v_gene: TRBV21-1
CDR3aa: CASSKGPLACTDTQYF

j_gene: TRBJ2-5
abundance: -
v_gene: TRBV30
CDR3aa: CAWSVQGGTQYF

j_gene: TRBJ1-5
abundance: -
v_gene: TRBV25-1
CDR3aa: CASSDYRGTHNQPQHF

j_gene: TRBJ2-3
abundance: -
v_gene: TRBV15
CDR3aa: CATSRGGVAGLATYTQYF

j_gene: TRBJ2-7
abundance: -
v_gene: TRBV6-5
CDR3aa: CASSPDRLPPYEQYF

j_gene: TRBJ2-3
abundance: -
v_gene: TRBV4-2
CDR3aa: CASSLGQGGTSGSTDTQYF

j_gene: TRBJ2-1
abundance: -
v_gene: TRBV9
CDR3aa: CASSVTPQTNEQFF

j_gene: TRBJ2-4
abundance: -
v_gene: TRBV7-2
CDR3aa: CASSLVAGAGGKNIQYF

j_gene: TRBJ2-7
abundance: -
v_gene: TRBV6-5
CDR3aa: CASSYSGTAPSYEQYF

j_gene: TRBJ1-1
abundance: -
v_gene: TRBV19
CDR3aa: CASSIRGSEAFF